The rows below give T cell receptor beta chains drawn from one sample of a study of T-cell reconstitution after alpha-beta-depleted transplantation in children. Using its own MiXCR run on the PCR reads, TCRdb lists one record per CDR3 protein. The sample yields about 540,000 distinct CDR3 sequences, around 17% seen once. Here the sequenced sample was PBMCs from the stem cell graft donor, taken from the stem cell graft. The receptors here all came from a human donor who donated a stem cell graft to a child with acute lymphoblastic leukemia. Each CDR3 is given with its conserved first and last residue. A D gene is named only where the DNA matches it firmly. Size tells how often a clone was seen (once, few, many) or the class of an expanded clone, and some rows leave it out.

>TRBD2|TRBV7-3|TRBJ2-7|-
TGTGCCAGCAGCTTTGCGGGAGGGCCCAGGTACGAGCAGTACTTC
CASSFAGGPRYEQYF
>-|TRBV12-3/TRBV12-4|TRBJ1-2|few
TGTGCCAGCAGCTCCCCACGGCGAAATAACTATGGCTACACCTTC
CASSSPRRNNYGYTF
>-|TRBV19|TRBJ2-6|few
TGTGCCAGTAGTATGGGGGGGGCCAACGTCCTGACTTTC
CASSMGGANVLTF
>TRBD2|TRBV6-4|TRBJ2-1|once
TGTGCCAGCAGTCCCTGGACTAGCGTTAGCTCCTACAATGAGCAGTTCTTC
CASSPWTSVSSYNEQFF
>-|TRBV11-3|TRBJ2-1|-
TGTGCCAGCAGCCGGCACGGTATTTTGAATGAGCAGTTCTTC
CASSRHGILNEQFF
>-|TRBV11-2|TRBJ2-1|-
TGTGCCAGCGGAGTTCTCGGGGGACTCTCCTACAATGAGCAGTTCTTC
CASGVLGGLSYNEQFF
>-|TRBV7-9|TRBJ2-7|-
TGTGCCAGCAGCCCACCAGCGGCCTACGAGCAGTACTTC
CASSPPAAYEQYF
>-|TRBV6-5|TRBJ2-7|few
TGTGCCAGCAGTTACTCGAAGGTTGGAAGCTCCTACGAGCAGTACTTC
CASSYSKVGSSYEQYF
>-|TRBV20-1|TRBJ2-7|few
TGCAGTGCGAGGCGGACTATTGGGGCCCTCGAGCAGTACTTC
CSARRTIGALEQYF
>-|TRBV3-1|TRBJ1-5|few
TGTGCCAGCAGCCAAGATTCGGTCAACAGGCAGCCCCAGCATTTT
CASSQDSVNRQPQHF
>TRBD1|TRBV6-5|TRBJ2-4|-
TGTGCCAGCAGTTCGGGGACTGGACAGGGGGCTGCCAAAAACATTCAGTACTTC
CASSSGTGQGAAKNIQYF
>TRBD1|TRBV7-3|TRBJ1-5|few
TGTGCCAGCAGCTTAGCCAAACCACAGGGGGCGTGGGAGCCCCAGCATTTT
CASSLAKPQGAWEPQHF
>TRBD2|TRBV4-2|TRBJ2-3|-
TGTGCCAGCAGCCGCCAAGGCGGGGGTCCTAGCACAGATACGCAGTATTTT
CASSRQGGGPSTDTQYF
>TRBD2|TRBV5-1|TRBJ2-1|few
TGCGCCAGCAGCTTGTGGCCTAGCGGGAGGTTATACAATGAGCAGTTCTTC
CASSLWPSGRLYNEQFF
>-|TRBV5-1|TRBJ2-1|-
TGCGCCAGCAGCTTGGACGGCGACACGAAACGTGGTGAGCAGTTCTTC
CASSLDGDTKRGEQFF
>-|TRBV10-1|TRBJ2-2|few
TGCGCCAACACCGTATCCGGGGAGCTGTTTTTT
CANTVSGELFF